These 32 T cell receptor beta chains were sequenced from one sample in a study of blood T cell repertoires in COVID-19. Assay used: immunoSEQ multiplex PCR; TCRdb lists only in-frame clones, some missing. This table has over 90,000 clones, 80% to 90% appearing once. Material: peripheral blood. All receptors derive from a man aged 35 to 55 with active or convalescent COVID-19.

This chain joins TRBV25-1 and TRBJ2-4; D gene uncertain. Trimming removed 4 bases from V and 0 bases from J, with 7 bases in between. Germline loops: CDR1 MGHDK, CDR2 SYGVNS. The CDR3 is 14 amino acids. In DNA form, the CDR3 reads TGTGCCAGCAGTGGAAAACTAGCCAAAAACATTCAGTACTTC. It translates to CASSGKLAKNIQYF.

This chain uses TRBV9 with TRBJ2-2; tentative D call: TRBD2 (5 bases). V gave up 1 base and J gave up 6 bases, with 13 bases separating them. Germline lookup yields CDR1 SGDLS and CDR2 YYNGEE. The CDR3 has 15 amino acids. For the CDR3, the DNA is TGTGCCAGCAGCGTACGGGGTAGCGCGGCCGGGGAGCTGTTTTTT. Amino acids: CASSVRGSAAGELFF.

The CDR3 sequence is CASSLFGAGSDEQYF. For the CDR3, the DNA is TGTGCCAGCAGCTTATTTGGGGCAGGGTCGGATGAGCAGTACTTC. The chain combines TRBV11-2 with TRBJ2-7; D is perhaps TRBD1 (5 bases). The CDR3 spans 15 residues. The V end was cut by 2 bases, the J end by 7 bases, with 18 bases between. Germline CDR1 is SGHAT and CDR2 is FQNNGV.

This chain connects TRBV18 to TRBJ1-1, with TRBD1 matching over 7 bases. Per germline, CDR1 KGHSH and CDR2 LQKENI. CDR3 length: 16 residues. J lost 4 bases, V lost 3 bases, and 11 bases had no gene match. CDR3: CASSPPVGQDSTEAFF. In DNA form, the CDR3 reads TGTGCCAGCTCACCGCCGGTCGGACAGGACTCCACTGAAGCTTTCTTT.

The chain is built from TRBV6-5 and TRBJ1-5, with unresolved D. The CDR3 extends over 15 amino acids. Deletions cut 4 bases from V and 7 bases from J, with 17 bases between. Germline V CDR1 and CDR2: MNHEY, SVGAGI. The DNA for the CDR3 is TGTGCCAGCAGTTCCGTCAACGGTCCGAGGCAGCCCCAGCATTTT. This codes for CASSSVNGPRQPQHF.

This chain's CDR3 is CARSLVSGGLSYNEQFF. DNA of the CDR3: TGTGCCAGAAGCTTGGTCAGCGGGGGGCTCTCCTACAATGAGCAGTTCTTC. The gene calls are TRBV5-3 and TRBJ2-1; the match to TRBD2 covers 9 bases. TRBV5-3 is placed among ORFs of uncertain function. The CDR3 is 17 amino acids. With 0 bases clipped from V and 0 bases from J, the junction kept 4 bases outside the gene matches.

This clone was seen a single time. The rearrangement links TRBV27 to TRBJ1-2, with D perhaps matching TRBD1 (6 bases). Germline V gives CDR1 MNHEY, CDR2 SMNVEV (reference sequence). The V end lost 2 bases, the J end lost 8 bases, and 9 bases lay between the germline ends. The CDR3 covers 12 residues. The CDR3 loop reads CASSLRGTGYTF. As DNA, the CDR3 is TGTGCCAGCAGTTTAAGGGGGACCGGCTACACCTTC.

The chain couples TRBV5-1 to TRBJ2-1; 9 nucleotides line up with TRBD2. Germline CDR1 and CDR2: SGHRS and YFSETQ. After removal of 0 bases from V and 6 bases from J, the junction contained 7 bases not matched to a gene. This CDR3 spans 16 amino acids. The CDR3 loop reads CASSLAGTSPSNEQFF. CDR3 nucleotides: TGCGCCAGCAGCTTGGCCGGGACTAGCCCCAGCAATGAGCAGTTCTTC.

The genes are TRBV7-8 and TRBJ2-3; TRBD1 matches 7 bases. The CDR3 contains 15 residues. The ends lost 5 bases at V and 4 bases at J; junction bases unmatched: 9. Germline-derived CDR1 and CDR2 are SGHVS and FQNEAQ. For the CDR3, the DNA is TGTGCCAGCAGCCCCGACAGGGTGGTAGCAGATACGCAGTATTTT. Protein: CASSPDRVVADTQYF.

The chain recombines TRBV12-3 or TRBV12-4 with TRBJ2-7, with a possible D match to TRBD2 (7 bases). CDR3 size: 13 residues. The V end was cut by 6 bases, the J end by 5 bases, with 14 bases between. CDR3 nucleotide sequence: TGTGCCAGCAGACCGGGGGGCCGCGACGAGCAGTACTTC. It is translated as CASRPGGRDEQYF.

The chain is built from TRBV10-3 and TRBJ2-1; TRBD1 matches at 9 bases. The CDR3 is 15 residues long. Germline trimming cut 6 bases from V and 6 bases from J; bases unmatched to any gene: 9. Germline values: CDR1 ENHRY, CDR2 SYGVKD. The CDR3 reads CAIREGQGRGNEQFF. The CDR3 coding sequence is TGTGCCATCAGGGAGGGACAGGGTAGAGGCAATGAGCAGTTCTTC.

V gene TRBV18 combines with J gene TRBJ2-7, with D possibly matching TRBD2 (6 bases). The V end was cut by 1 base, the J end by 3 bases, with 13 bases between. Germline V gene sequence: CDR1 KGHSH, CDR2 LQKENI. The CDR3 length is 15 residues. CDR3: CASSPRGGENYEQYF. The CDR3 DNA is TGTGCCAGCTCACCACGGGGAGGAGAAAACTACGAGCAGTACTTC.

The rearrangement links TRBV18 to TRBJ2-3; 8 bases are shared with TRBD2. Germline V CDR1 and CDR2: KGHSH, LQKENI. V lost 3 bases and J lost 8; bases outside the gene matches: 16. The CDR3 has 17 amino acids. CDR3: CASSPLSLAGEGVTQYF. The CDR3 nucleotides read TGTGCCAGCTCACCCCTCTCGCTAGCGGGTGAAGGGGTTACGCAGTATTTT.

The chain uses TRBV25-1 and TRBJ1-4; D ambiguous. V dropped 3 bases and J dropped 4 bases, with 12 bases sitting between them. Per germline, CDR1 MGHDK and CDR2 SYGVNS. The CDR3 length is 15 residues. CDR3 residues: CASSDGGRYNEKLFF. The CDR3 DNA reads TGTGCCAGCAGTGATGGTGGGCGATATAATGAAAAACTGTTTTTT.

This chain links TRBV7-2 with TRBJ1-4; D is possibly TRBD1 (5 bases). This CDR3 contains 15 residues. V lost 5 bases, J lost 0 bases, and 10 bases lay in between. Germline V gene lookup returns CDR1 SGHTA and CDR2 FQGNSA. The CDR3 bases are TGTGCCAGCAGCCTAAGACAGTCAACTAATGAAAAACTGTTTTTT. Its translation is CASSLRQSTNEKLFF.

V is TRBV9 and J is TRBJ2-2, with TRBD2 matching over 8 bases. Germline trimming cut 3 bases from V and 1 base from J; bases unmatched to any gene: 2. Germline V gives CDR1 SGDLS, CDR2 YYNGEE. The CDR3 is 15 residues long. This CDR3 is CASSDSGGNTGELFF. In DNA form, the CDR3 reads TGTGCCAGCAGCGACAGCGGGGGGAACACCGGGGAGCTGTTTTTT. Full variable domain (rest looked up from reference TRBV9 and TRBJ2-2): DSGVTQTPKHLITATGQRVTLRCSPRSGDLSVYWYQQSLDQGLQFLIQYYNGEERAKGNILERFSAQQFPDLHSELNLSSLELGDSALYFCASSDSGGNTGELFFGEGSRLTVL.

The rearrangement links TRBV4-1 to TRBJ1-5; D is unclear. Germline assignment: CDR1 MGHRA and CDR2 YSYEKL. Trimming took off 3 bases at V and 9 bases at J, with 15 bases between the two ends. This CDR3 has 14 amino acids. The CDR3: CASSHPVDFVPQHF. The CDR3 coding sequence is TGCGCCAGCAGCCACCCCGTGGACTTCGTGCCCCAGCATTTT.

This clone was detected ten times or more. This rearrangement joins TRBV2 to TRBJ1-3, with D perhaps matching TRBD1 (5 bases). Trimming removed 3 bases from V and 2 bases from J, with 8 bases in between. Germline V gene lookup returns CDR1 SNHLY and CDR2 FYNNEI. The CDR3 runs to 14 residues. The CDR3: CASSEPRAGNTIYF. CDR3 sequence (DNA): TGTGCCAGCAGTGAGCCCAGGGCTGGAAACACCATATATTTT.

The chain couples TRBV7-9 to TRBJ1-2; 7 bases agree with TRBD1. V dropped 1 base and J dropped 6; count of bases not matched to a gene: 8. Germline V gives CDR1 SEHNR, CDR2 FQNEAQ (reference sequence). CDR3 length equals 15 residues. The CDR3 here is CASSLDKGALNGYTF. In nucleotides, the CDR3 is TGTGCCAGCAGCTTAGATAAGGGGGCGTTGAATGGCTACACCTTC. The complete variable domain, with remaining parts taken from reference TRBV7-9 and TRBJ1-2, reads DTGVSQNPRHKITKRGQNVTFRCDPISEHNRLYWYRQTLGQGPEFLTYFQNEAQLEKSRLLSDRFSAERPKGSFSTLEIQRTEQGDSAMYLCASSLDKGALNGYTFGSGTRLTVV.

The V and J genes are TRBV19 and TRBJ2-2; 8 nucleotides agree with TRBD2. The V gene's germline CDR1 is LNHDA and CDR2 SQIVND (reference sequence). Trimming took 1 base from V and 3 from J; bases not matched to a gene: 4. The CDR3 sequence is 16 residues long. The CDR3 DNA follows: TGTGCCAGTAGTATAGTTGCGGGGGGCGACACCGGGGAGCTGTTTTTT. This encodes CASSIVAGGDTGELFF.

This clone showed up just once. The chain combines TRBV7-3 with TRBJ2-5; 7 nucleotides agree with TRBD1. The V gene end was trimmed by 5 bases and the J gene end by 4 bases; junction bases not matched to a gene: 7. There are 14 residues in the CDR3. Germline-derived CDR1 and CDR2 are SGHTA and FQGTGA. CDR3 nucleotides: TGTGCCAGCAGCCCAACGGCAGGGGGAGAGACCCAGTACTTC. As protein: CASSPTAGGETQYF.

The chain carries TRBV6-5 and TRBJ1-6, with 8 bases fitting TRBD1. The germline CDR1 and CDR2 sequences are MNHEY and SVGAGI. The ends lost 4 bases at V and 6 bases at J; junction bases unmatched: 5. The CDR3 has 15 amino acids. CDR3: CASSSGGRGNSPLHF. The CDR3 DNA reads TGTGCCAGCAGTTCAGGGGGCCGGGGTAATTCACCCCTCCACTTT.

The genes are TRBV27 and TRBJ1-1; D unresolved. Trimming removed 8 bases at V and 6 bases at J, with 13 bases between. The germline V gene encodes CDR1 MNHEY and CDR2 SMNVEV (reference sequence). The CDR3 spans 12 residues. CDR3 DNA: TGTGCCAGCGGCCGTGCCAGTTCTGAAGCTTTCTTT. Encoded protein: CASGRASSEAFF.

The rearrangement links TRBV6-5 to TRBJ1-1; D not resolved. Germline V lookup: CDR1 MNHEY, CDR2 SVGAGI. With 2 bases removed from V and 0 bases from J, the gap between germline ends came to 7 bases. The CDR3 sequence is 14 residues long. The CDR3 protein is CASSYGSLNTEAFF. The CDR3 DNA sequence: TGTGCCAGCAGTTACGGCAGTCTGAACACTGAAGCTTTCTTT.

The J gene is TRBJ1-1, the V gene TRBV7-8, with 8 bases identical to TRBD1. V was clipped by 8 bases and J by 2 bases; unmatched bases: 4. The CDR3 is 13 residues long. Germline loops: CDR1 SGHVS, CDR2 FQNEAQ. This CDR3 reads CASRDRGNTEAFF. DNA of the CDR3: TGTGCCAGCCGAGACAGGGGTAACACTGAAGCTTTCTTT.

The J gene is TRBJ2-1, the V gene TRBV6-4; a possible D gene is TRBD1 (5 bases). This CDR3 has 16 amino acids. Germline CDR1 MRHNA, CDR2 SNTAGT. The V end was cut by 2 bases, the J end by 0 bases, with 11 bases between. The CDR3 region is CASSDTGQHSYNEQFF. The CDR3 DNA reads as TGTGCCAGCAGTGACACCGGACAACACTCCTACAATGAGCAGTTCTTC.

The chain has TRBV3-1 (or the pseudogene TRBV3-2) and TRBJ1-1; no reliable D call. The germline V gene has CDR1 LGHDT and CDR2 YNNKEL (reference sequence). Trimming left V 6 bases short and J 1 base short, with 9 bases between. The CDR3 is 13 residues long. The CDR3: CASRRPGNTEAFF. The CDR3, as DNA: TGTGCCAGCAGACGTCCAGGGAACACTGAAGCTTTCTTT.

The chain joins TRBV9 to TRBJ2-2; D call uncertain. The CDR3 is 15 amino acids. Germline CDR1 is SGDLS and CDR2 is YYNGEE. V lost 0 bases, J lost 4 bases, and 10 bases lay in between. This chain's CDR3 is CASSVEIGGTGELFF. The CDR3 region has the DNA TGTGCCAGCAGCGTAGAGATCGGCGGCACCGGGGAGCTGTTTTTT.

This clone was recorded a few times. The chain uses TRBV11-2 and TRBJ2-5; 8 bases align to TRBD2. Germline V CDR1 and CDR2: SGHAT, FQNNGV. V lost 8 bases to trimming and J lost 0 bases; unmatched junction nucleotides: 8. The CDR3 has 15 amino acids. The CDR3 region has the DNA TGTGCCAGCGCCTTGGTAGCGGGGTACCAAGAGACCCAGTACTTC. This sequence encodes CASALVAGYQETQYF.

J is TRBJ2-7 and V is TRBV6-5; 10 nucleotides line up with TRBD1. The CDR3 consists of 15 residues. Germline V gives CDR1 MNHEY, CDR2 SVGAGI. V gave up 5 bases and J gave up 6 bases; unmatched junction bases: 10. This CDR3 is CASSKPGQGLGEQYF. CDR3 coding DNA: TGTGCCAGCAGTAAGCCGGGACAGGGGCTCGGCGAGCAGTACTTC.

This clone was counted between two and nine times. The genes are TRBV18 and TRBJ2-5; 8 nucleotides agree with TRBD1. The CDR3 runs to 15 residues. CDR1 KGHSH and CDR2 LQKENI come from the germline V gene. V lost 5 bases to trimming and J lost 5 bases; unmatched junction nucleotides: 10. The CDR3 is CASSRNLQGEETQYF. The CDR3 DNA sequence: TGTGCCAGCTCAAGGAATTTACAGGGGGAGGAGACCCAGTACTTC.

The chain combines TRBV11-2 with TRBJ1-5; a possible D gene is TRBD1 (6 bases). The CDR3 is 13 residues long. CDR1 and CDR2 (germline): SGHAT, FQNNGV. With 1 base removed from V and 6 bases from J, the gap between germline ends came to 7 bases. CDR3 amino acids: CASSLGGRQPQHF. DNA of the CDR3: TGTGCCAGCAGCTTAGGGGGGCGTCAGCCCCAGCATTTT.